This TCR beta chain was obtained from a study of cytomegalovirus exposure and HLA in healthy donors. 60 Vbeta and 13 Jbeta primers were used in PCR. Sequencing was performed with immunoSEQ multiplex PCR; in TCRdb, only in-frame clones are kept and a portion is missing. Of approximately 120,000 clones in the sample, around 80% are singletons; the top ten hold 9% to 9.5%. Findings of the study overall: Sequencing had likely introduced a cluster of highly shared sequence variants as an artifact. Most TCR sequences proved rare, with some public TCRs found in many donors.

A note on this clone: Its cognate antigen is unknown.

Trimming took 4 bases from V and 9 from J; bases not matched to a gene: 6. The CDR3 contains 15 residues. Germline V gene lookup returns CDR1 MNHEY and CDR2 SVGAGI. The chain combines TRBV6-5 with TRBJ1-6; 10 positions match TRBD1. This TCR was recovered from a woman aged 50 to 60 in good health and CMV-seropositive. Sample: PBMCs. The CDR3 region is CASSSPGQGFSPLHF. The CDR3 DNA follows: TGTGCCAGCAGTTCGCCGGGACAGGGGTTTTCACCCCTCCACTTT.